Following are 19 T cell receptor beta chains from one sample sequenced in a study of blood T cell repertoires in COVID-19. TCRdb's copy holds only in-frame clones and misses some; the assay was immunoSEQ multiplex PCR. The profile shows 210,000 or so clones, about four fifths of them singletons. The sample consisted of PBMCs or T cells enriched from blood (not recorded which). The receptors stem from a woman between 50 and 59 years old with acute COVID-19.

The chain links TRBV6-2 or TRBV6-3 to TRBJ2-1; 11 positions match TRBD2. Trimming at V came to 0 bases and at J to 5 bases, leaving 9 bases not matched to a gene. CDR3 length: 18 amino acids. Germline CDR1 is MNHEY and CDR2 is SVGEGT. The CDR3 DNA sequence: TGTGCCAGCAGTTACTCGGTGGCTAGCGGGAGGATCCACAATGAGCAGTTCTTC. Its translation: CASSYSVASGRIHNEQFF.

CDR3 coding DNA: TGTGCCAGCAGCGGCGGGGGCAATCAGCCCCAGCATTTT. Translation: CASSGGGNQPQHF. The chain carries TRBV7-2 and TRBJ1-5, with D unclear. CDR1 is SGHTA, CDR2 FQGNSA, per germline. CDR3 length: 13 residues. V was pared by 5 bases and J by 2 bases, with 7 bases between.

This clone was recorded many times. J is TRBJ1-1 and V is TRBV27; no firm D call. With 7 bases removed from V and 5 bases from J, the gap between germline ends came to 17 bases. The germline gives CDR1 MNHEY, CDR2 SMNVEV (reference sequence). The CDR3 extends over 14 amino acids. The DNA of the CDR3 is TGTGCCAGCACCCCGTCAGGCCAGCAGACTGAAGCTTTCTTT. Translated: CASTPSGQQTEAFF.

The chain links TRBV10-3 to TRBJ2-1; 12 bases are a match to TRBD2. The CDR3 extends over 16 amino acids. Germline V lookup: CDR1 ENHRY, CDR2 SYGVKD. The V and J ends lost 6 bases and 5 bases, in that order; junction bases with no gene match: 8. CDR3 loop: CAIRLAGGSNNNEQFF. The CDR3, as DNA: TGTGCCATCAGACTAGCGGGGGGCAGTAACAACAATGAGCAGTTCTTC.

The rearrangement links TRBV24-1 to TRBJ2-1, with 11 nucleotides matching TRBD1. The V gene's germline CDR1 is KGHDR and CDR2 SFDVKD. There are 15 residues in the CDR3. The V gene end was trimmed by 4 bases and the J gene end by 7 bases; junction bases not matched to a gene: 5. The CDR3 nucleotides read TGTGCCACCAGTGACCCGGGACAGGGGGGAAATGAGCAGTTCTTC. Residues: CATSDPGQGGNEQFF.

CDR3 amino acids: CASSLMIGGNQPQHF. In nucleotides, the CDR3 is TGTGCCAGCAGCTTGATGATAGGGGGCAATCAGCCCCAGCATTTT. The V gene is TRBV7-2, the J gene TRBJ1-5; perhaps TRBD1 as D (5 bases). CDR1 SGHTA and CDR2 FQGNSA come from the germline V gene. This CDR3 comprises 15 residues. The germline V and J ends were trimmed by 3 bases and 2 bases, with 11 bases remaining between them.

The CDR3 bases are TGTGCCAGCAGCCCTAACAACTTAGCGGGCCACAATGAGCAGTTCTTC. Protein product: CASSPNNLAGHNEQFF. The V gene is TRBV11-2, the J gene TRBJ2-1, with 7 bases identical to TRBD2. This CDR3 is 16 amino acids long. V lost 5 bases, J lost 5 bases, and 12 bases stayed unmatched. Germline assignment: CDR1 SGHAT and CDR2 FQNNGV.

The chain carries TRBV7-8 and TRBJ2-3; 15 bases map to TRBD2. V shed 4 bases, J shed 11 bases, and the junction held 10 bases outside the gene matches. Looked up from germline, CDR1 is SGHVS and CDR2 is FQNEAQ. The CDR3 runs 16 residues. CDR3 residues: CASSSTRTSGGDRQYF. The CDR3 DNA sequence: TGTGCCAGCAGCTCCACCCGGACTAGCGGGGGGGATCGGCAGTATTTT.

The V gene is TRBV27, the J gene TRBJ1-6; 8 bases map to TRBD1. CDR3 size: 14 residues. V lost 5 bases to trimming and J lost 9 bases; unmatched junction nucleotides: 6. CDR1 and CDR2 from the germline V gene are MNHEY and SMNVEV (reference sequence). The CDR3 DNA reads TGTGCCAGCAGTCCGGACAGGGCCGGTTCACCCCTCCACTTT. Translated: CASSPDRAGSPLHF.

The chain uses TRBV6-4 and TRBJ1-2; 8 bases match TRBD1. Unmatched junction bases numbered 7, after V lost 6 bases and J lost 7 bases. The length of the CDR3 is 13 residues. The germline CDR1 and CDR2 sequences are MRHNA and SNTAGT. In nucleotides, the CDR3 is TGTGCCAGCAGGGAGACAGGGGCAGGTGGCTACACCTTC. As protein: CASRETGAGGYTF.

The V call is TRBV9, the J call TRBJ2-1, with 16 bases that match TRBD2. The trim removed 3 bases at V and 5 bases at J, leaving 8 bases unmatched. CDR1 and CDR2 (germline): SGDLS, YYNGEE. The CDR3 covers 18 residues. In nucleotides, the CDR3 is TGTGCCAGCAGCGGGTCGTTGGGACTAGCGGGGGGGAACAATGAGCAGTTCTTC. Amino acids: CASSGSLGLAGGNNEQFF.

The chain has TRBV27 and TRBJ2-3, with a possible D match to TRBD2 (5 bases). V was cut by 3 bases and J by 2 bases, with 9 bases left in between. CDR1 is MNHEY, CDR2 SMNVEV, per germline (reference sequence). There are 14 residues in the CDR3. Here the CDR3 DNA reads TGTGCCAGCAGTTTCGCGGGCTACACAGATACGCAGTATTTT. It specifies CASSFAGYTDTQYF.

CDR3 amino acids: CASSRQGGISGNTIYF. CDR3 nucleotides: TGTGCCAGCAGCCGCCAAGGGGGTATCTCTGGAAACACCATATATTTT. V is TRBV14 and J is TRBJ1-3; the D gene is possibly TRBD1 (6 bases). V was cut by 4 bases and J by 0 bases, with 13 bases left in between. Germline V CDR1 and CDR2: SGHDN, FVKESK. CDR3 length: 16 amino acids.

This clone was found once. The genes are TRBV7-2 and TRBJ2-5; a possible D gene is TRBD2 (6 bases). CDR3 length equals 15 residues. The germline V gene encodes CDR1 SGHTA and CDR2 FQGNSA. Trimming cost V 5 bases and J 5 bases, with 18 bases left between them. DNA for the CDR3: TGTGCCAGCAGCGGAGGGCAGCTTAGTCGCGAGACCCAGTACTTC. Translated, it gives CASSGGQLSRETQYF.

CDR3 nucleotides: TGCGCCAGCAGTCGACAGGGGGGAACTAATGAAAAACTGTTTTTT. Its protein product is CASSRQGGTNEKLFF. The chain carries TRBV5-1 and TRBJ1-4, with TRBD1 matching 9 bases. The CDR3 consists of 15 residues. Trimming removed 5 bases from V and 1 base from J; junction bases left unmatched: 3. Looked up from germline, CDR1 is SGHRS and CDR2 is YFSETQ. The full variable domain, with the rest looked up from reference TRBV5-1 and TRBJ1-4, is KAGVTQTPRYLIKTRGQQVTLSCSPISGHRSVSWYQQTPGQGLQFLFEYFSETQRNKGNFPGRFSGRQFSNSRSEMNVSTLELGDSALYLCASSRQGGTNEKLFFGSGTQLSVL.

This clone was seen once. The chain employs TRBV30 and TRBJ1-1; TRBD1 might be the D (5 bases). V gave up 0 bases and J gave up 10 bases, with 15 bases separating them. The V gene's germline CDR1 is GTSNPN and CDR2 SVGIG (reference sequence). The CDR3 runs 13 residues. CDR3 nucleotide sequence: TGTGCCTGGAGTGTAGGTGGGGCCTTGGGAGCTTTCTTT. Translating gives CAWSVGGALGAFF.

CDR3: CASAQSPQGGAFF. The CDR3 DNA reads TGCGCCAGCGCCCAGTCCCCACAGGGGGGAGCTTTCTTT. This sequence joins TRBV4-1 and TRBJ1-1; TRBD1 matches 8 bases. Germline V gene sequence: CDR1 MGHRA, CDR2 YSYEKL. The CDR3 sequence is 13 residues long. The V gene end was trimmed by 8 bases and the J gene end by 10 bases; junction bases not matched to a gene: 12.

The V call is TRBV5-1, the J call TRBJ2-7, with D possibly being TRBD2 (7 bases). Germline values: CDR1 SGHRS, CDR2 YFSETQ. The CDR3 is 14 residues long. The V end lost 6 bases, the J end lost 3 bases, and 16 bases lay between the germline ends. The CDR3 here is CASTFGGGSYEQYF. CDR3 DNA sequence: TGCGCCAGCACATTTGGCGGGGGCAGCTACGAGCAGTACTTC.

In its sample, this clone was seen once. The CDR3 nucleotides are TGTGCCACCAGGGAGAGCTCTGGAAACACCATATATTTT. Its protein is CATRESSGNTIYF. The chain has TRBV24-1 and TRBJ1-3; D gene ambiguous. The CDR3 totals 13 residues. With 7 bases removed from V and 0 bases from J, the gap between germline ends came to 6 bases. Germline loops: CDR1 KGHDR, CDR2 SFDVKD.